The clone carrying this TCR beta chain is medium-sized in the sample. Germline V CDR1 and CDR2: SGHRS, YFSETQ. The V gene lost 6 bases and the J gene lost 0 bases, with 15 bases spanning the gap. There are 15 residues in the CDR3. Time point of the sample: sample taken at primary tumor resection. The record originates from a study of spatial heterogeneity in lung cancer. TCRdb reanalysed the 5' RACE reads using MiXCR and keeps one entry per CDR3 protein. Of about 2,100 distinct CDR3 sequences listed, 7.2% were seen once; the top ten hold under 14%. The receptor comes from a female donor with early-stage non-small cell lung cancer. The chain couples TRBV5-1 to TRBJ2-5; possibly TRBD1 for D (6 bases). Specimen: normal lung tissue next to the tumor, collected at surgery. The CDR3 region is CASTPTGDNQETQYF. The CDR3 DNA is TGCGCCAGCACCCCGACAGGCGACAACCAAGAGACCCAGTACTTC.